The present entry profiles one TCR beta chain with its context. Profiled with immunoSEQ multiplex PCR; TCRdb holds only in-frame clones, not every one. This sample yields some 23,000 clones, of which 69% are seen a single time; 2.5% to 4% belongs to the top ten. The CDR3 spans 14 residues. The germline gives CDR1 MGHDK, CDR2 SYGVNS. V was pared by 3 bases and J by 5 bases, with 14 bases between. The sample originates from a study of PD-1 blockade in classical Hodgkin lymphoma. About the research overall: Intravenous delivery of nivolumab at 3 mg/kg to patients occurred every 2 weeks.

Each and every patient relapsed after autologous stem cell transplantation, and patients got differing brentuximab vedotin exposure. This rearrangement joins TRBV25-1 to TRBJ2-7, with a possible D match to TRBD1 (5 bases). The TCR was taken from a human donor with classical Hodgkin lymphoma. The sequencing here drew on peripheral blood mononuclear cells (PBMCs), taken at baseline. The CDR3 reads CASSDYGKGNEQYF. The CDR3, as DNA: TGTGCCAGCAGTGATTACGGAAAGGGGAACGAGCAGTACTTC.